This section outlines one T cell receptor (beta chain) sequence together with its context. Its specificity is unknown. These data originate in a study of OX40 agonist ivuxolimab in advanced cancers. As for the study in general: Dosing consisted of intravenous ivuxolimab at 0.01 to 10 mg/kg every 2 weeks. Earlier treatment with anti-PD-1, anti-PD-L1 or anti-CTLA-4 was permitted, and about 40% had received some. Regarding the study as a whole: Researchers did not determine the expanded peripheral T cells' antigen specificity.

The data were produced by immunoSEQ multiplex PCR, yet TCRdb's version contains in-frame clones alone and is incomplete. The table has over 30,000 clones, roughly 82% seen once; the top ten hold more than 20%. CDR1 and CDR2 from the germline V gene are SGHDT and YYEEEE. Trimming removed 4 bases at V and 5 bases at J, with 19 bases between. The CDR3 has 16 amino acids. The gene calls are TRBV5-6 and TRBJ1-5; no clear D gene. The source is an adult with an advanced solid tumor such as melanoma, head and neck, liver or kidney cancer. The source was CD4+ or CD8+ T cells sorted from blood, collected in a trial of the OX40 agonist ivuxolimab. The CDR3 sequence: CASSTRTVSPHQPQHF. The CDR3 region has the DNA TGTGCCAGCAGCACTCGGACGGTCAGCCCACATCAGCCCCAGCATTTT.